This is a list of T cell receptor beta chains from one sample in a study of blood T cells in healthy people across ages. TCRdb fed the 5' RACE reads into MiXCR, producing one record per CDR3 protein. The sample includes fewer than 900,000 distinct CDR3 sequences, 35% to 45% seen only once; the top ten take 20% to 25%. Sequencing used blood. The receptors shown here come from a woman aged 55-70 years in good health. The CDR3 runs from the conserved cysteine through the conserved F or W. A D gene is named only where the DNA matches it firmly. Size is stated for part of the rows, as once, few or many counts, or as a class when the clone is expanded.

J gene: TRBJ2-3
clone size: few
V gene: TRBV7-9
D gene: NA
CDR3 protein: CASMGGASLTDTQYF
CDR3 DNA: TGTGCCAGCATGGGGGGGGCCTCACTCACAGATACGCAGTATTTT

J gene: TRBJ2-3
clone size: NA
V gene: TRBV28
D gene: TRBD2
CDR3 protein: CASRTSGSPTDTQYF
CDR3 DNA: TGTGCCAGCAGGACTAGCGGGTCACCCACAGATACGCAGTATTTT

J gene: TRBJ1-2
clone size: NA
V gene: TRBV6-1
D gene: NA
CDR3 protein: CASSEIRGTTGSGYNF
CDR3 DNA: TGTGCCAGCAGTGAAATTCGGGGAACCACGGGTAGCGGCTACAACTTC

J gene: TRBJ2-4
clone size: NA
V gene: TRBV29-1
D gene: NA
CDR3 protein: CSVESVGKAKNIQYF
CDR3 DNA: TGCAGCGTTGAATCTGTAGGGAAGGCCAAAAACATTCAGTACTTC

J gene: TRBJ2-4
clone size: many
V gene: TRBV6-5
D gene: NA
CDR3 protein: CASRDTKNIQYF
CDR3 DNA: TGTGCCAGCCGGGACACTAAAAACATTCAGTACTTC

J gene: TRBJ2-1
clone size: NA
V gene: TRBV5-1
D gene: TRBD2
CDR3 protein: CASSLTGTKNNEQFF
CDR3 DNA: TGCGCCAGCAGCTTGACCGGGACTAAGAACAATGAGCAGTTCTTC

J gene: TRBJ1-4
clone size: NA
V gene: TRBV6-1
D gene: NA
CDR3 protein: CASSEEQRNEKLFF
CDR3 DNA: TGTGCCAGCAGTGAAGAACAGCGGAATGAAAAACTGTTTTTT

J gene: TRBJ1-5
clone size: few
V gene: TRBV2
D gene: NA
CDR3 protein: CASSGAADSNQPQHF
CDR3 DNA: TGTGCCAGCAGTGGGGCTGCAGATAGCAATCAGCCCCAGCATTTT

J gene: TRBJ2-2
clone size: NA
V gene: TRBV5-5
D gene: NA
CDR3 protein: CASSLEGPGELFF
CDR3 DNA: TGTGCCAGCAGCTTGGAGGGGCCCGGGGAGCTGTTTTTT

J gene: TRBJ2-3
clone size: NA
V gene: TRBV9
D gene: TRBD2
CDR3 protein: CASSVALAGGADTQYF
CDR3 DNA: TGTGCCAGCAGCGTAGCATTGGCGGGAGGGGCAGATACGCAGTATTTT

J gene: TRBJ2-7
clone size: NA
V gene: TRBV5-5
D gene: TRBD1
CDR3 protein: CASSSGQGAGYEQYF
CDR3 DNA: TGTGCCAGCAGTTCCGGACAGGGGGCTGGATACGAGCAGTACTTC

J gene: TRBJ1-4
clone size: NA
V gene: TRBV12-3/TRBV12-4
D gene: NA
CDR3 protein: CASSLYSSVINEKLFF
CDR3 DNA: TGTGCCAGCAGTTTATATAGTTCGGTTATTAATGAAAAACTGTTTTTT

J gene: TRBJ1-2
clone size: many
V gene: TRBV27
D gene: NA
CDR3 protein: CASAPGRFGGYTF
CDR3 DNA: TGTGCCAGCGCTCCCGGGCGCTTCGGGGGCTACACCTTC

J gene: TRBJ2-1
clone size: NA
V gene: TRBV20-1
D gene: NA
CDR3 protein: CSAPHPAYNEQFF
CDR3 DNA: TGCAGTGCTCCCCACCCCGCCTACAATGAGCAGTTCTTC

J gene: TRBJ2-1
clone size: NA
V gene: TRBV3-1
D gene: TRBD2
CDR3 protein: CASTESGGAEGEQFF
CDR3 DNA: TGTGCCAGCACCGAAAGCGGGGGGGCCGAGGGTGAGCAGTTCTTC

J gene: TRBJ2-1
clone size: NA
V gene: TRBV12-3/TRBV12-4
D gene: TRBD1
CDR3 protein: CASSGPDRGYQFF
CDR3 DNA: TGTGCCAGCAGCGGGCCCGACAGGGGATATCAGTTCTTC

J gene: TRBJ2-1
clone size: NA
V gene: TRBV6-2/TRBV6-3
D gene: TRBD2
CDR3 protein: CASRASGGEDNEQFF
CDR3 DNA: TGTGCCAGCAGGGCTAGCGGGGGGGAGGACAATGAGCAGTTCTTC

J gene: TRBJ1-2
clone size: NA
V gene: TRBV14
D gene: NA
CDR3 protein: CASSQEEGAGGYTF
CDR3 DNA: TGTGCCAGCAGCCAAGAAGAAGGGGCTGGTGGCTACACCTTC

J gene: TRBJ2-7
clone size: NA
V gene: TRBV20-1
D gene: TRBD2
CDR3 protein: CSARGPSGRGHSYEQYF
CDR3 DNA: TGCAGTGCCCGAGGGCCTAGCGGGAGAGGGCACTCCTACGAGCAGTACTTC

J gene: TRBJ2-3
clone size: many
V gene: TRBV29-1
D gene: TRBD2
CDR3 protein: CSVEDRAGGRPDTQYF
CDR3 DNA: TGCAGCGTTGAAGATAGGGCGGGGGGACGACCAGATACGCAGTATTTT

J gene: TRBJ2-4
clone size: few
V gene: TRBV9
D gene: TRBD2
CDR3 protein: CASSADRGTSGRAKNIQYF
CDR3 DNA: TGTGCCAGCAGCGCAGACCGGGGGACTAGCGGGAGAGCCAAAAACATTCAGTACTTC

J gene: TRBJ2-3
clone size: NA
V gene: TRBV27
D gene: TRBD1
CDR3 protein: CASSLTTGGTQYF
CDR3 DNA: TGTGCCAGCAGTTTAACCACAGGGGGTACGCAGTATTTT

J gene: TRBJ2-5
clone size: NA
V gene: TRBV12-3/TRBV12-4
D gene: TRBD2
CDR3 protein: CASSLGQTSGKETQYF
CDR3 DNA: TGTGCCAGCAGTTTAGGACAGACTAGCGGCAAAGAGACCCAGTACTTC

J gene: TRBJ2-7
clone size: NA
V gene: TRBV6-2/TRBV6-3
D gene: NA
CDR3 protein: CASSYPSKGVGGNNEQYF
CDR3 DNA: TGTGCCAGCAGTTACCCCTCGAAGGGGGTCGGAGGTAACAATGAGCAGTACTTC

J gene: TRBJ2-3
clone size: NA
V gene: TRBV29-1
D gene: NA
CDR3 protein: CSVAYRGAADTQYF
CDR3 DNA: TGCAGCGTTGCATATCGGGGGGCCGCAGATACGCAGTATTTT

J gene: TRBJ1-4
clone size: few
V gene: TRBV3-1
D gene: TRBD1
CDR3 protein: CASSQDPGQGYEKLFF
CDR3 DNA: TGTGCCAGCAGCCAAGACCCAGGACAGGGATACGAAAAACTGTTTTTT